The T cell receptor (beta chain) under discussion was sequenced for a study of early T cells in non-severe SARS-CoV-2 infection. Study background: The authors sequenced bulk RNA from unsorted whole blood, leaving chains unpaired.

MiXCR, applied by TCRdb to the 5' RACE reads, yields one record per CDR3 protein. The sample carries some 91,000 distinct CDR3 sequences, about 15% recorded once. This CDR3 region has 14 residues. Germline lookup yields CDR1 SQVTM and CDR2 ANQGSEA. Trimming left V 3 bases short and J 3 bases short, with 12 bases between. The TCR originated in an adult who was a healthcare worker with PCR-confirmed SARS-CoV-2 infection or an uninfected control (not recorded which). The sample was whole blood. V usage is TRBV29-1 and J usage is TRBJ2-4; D may match TRBD1 or TRBD2 (6 bases each). The CDR3, as DNA: TGCAGCGTTGAGGAGGGGGAAAACAAAAACATTCAGTACTTC. This encodes CSVEEGENKNIQYF.